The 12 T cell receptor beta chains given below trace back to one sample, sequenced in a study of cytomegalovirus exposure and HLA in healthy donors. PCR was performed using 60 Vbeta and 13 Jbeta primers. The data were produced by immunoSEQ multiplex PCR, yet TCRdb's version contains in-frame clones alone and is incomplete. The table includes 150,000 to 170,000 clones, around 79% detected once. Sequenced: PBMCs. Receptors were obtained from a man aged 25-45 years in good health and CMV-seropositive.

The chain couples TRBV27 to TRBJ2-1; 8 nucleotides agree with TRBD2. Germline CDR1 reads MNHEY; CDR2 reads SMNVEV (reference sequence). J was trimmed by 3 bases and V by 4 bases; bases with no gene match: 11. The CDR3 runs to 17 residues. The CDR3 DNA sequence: TGTGCCAGCAGTTCCATTTCGGGGACTAGAGGCTACAATGAGCAGTTCTTC. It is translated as CASSSISGTRGYNEQFF.

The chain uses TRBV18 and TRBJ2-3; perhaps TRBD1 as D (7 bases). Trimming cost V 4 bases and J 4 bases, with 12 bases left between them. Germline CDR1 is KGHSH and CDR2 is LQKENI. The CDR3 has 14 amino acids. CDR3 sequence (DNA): TGTGCCAGCTCACGGCAGGGGGAGGCAGATACGCAGTATTTT. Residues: CASSRQGEADTQYF.

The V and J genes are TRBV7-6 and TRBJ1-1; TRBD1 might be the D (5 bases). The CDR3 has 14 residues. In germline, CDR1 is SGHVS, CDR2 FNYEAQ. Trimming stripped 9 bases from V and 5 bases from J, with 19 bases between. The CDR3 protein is CASRSAGVGTEAFF. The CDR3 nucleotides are TGTGCCAGTAGGTCAGCGGGGGTGGGGACTGAAGCTTTCTTT.

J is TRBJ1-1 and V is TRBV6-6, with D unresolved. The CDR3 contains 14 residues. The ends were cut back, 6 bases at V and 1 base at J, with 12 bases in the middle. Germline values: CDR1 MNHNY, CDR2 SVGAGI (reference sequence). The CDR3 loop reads CASSISRENTEAFF. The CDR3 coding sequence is TGTGCCAGCAGCATTTCGAGGGAGAACACTGAAGCTTTCTTT.

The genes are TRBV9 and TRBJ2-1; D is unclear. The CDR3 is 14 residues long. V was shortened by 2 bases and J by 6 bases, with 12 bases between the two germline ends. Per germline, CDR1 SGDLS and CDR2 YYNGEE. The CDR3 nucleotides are TGTGCCAGCAGCGTTCGCCCTTTGAGCAATGAGCAGTTCTTC. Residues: CASSVRPLSNEQFF.

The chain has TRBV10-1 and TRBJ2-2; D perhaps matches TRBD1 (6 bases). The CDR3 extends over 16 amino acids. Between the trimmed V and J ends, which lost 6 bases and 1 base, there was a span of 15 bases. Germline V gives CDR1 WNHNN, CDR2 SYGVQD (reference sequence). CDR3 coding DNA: TGCGCCAGCAGCCTCGTCAGGGGCCTGAACACCGGGGAGCTGTTTTTT. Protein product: CASSLVRGLNTGELFF.

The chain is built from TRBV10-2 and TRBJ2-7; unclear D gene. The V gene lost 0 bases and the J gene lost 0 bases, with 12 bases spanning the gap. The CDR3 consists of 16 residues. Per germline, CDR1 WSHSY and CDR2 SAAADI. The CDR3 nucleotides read TGCGCCAGCAGTGAGTCGACTCGTCCTAGCTCCTACGAGCAGTACTTC. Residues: CASSESTRPSSYEQYF.

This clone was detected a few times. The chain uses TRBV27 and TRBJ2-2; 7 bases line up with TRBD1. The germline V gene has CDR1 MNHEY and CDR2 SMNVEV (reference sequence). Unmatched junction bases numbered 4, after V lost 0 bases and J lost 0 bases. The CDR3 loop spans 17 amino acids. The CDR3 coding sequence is TGTGCCAGCAGTTTATCGGGCGACAGGGCGAACACCGGGGAGCTGTTTTTT. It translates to CASSLSGDRANTGELFF.

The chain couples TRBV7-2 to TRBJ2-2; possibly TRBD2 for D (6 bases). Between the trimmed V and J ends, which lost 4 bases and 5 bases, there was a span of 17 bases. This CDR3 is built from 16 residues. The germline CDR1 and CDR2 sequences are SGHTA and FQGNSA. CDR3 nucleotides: TGTGCCAGCAGCTCAGGGACGGGAGTTTGGACCGGGGAGCTGTTTTTT. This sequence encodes CASSSGTGVWTGELFF.

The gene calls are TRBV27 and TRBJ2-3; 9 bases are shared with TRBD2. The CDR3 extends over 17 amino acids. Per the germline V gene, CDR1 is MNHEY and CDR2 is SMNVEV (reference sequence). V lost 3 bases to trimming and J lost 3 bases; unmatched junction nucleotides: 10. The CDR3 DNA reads TGTGCCAGCAGTTTTTTCCGTAGCGGGAGTAATACAGATACGCAGTATTTT. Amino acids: CASSFFRSGSNTDTQYF.

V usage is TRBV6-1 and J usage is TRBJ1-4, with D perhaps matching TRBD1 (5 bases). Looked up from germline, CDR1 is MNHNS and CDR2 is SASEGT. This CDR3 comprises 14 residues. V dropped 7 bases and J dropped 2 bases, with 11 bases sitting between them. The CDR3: CASTGGGTNEKLFF. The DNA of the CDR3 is TGTGCCAGCACCGGCGGGGGGACTAATGAAAAACTGTTTTTT.

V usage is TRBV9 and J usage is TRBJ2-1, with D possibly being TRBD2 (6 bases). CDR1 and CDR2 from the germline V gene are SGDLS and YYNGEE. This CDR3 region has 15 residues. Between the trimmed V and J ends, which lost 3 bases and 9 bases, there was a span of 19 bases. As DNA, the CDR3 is TGTGCCAGCAGCGAAACCTTGGCGGGGCGGGGTGAGCAGTTCTTC. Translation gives CASSETLAGRGEQFF.